This T cell receptor beta chain came from a study of vaccination effects on CD4 cells after COVID-19. About the study: Participants each got two BNT162b2 or mRNA-1273 vaccine doses. Findings and caveats of the study: After vaccination of healthy people, only 1 of 255 vaccine-induced clones cross-reacted with common cold coronaviruses.

Method: immunoSEQ multiplex PCR; TCRdb's copy keeps in-frame clones and lacks some. The sample holds 11,000 to 15,000 clones; less than 85% are singletons and the top ten take 25%. Viral peptide pool expansion of antigen-specific CD4+ T cells preceded sequencing in the ViraFEST assay. An approximately 10-day culture period preceded the isolation of CD4+ T cells. A density of roughly 2 million PBMC per well was used; these cells were cultured with approximately 10 IU/ml IL-2 and approximately 9.4 ug/ml peptides. Fresh IL-2-containing medium replaced half the medium on days 3 and 7. The V and J ends lost 5 bases and 2 bases respectively, with 28 bases between them. Germline V gene sequence: CDR1 LNHDA, CDR2 SQIVND (reference sequence). This CDR3 has 21 amino acids. A remark on this clone: Its antigen is not known.

The sequence was collected from a human donor who received a COVID-19 vaccine. The chain is built from TRBV19 and TRBJ2-6; D tentatively reads TRBD1 or TRBD2 (5 bases each). The source was CD4+ T cells from PBMCs cultured with HCoV-229E spike peptides, collected before COVID-19 vaccination. CDR3 sequence reads: CASSPRTGTVLFSAGANVLTF. The DNA for the CDR3 is TGTGCCAGTAGTCCGCGGACCGGGACCGTACTTTTCTCGGCTGGGGCCAACGTCCTGACTTTC.